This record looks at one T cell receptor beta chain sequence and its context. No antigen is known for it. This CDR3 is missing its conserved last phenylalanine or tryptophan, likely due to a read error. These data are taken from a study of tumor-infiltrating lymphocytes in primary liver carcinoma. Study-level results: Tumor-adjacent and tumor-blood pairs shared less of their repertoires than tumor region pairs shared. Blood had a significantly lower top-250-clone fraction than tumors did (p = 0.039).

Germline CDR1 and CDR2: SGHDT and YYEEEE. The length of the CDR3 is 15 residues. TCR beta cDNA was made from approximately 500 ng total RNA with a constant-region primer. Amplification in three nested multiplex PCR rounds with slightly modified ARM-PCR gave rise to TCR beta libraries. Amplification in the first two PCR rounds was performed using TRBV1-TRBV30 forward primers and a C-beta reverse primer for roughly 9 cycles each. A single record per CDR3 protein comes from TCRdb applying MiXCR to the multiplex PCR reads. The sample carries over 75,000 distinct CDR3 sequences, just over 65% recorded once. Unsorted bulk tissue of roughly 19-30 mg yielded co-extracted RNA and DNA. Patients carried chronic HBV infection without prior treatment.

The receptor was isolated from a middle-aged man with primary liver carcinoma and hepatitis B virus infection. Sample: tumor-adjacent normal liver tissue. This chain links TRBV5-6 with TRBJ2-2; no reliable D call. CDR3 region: CASSLVGRNTGELFY. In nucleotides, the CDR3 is TGTGCCAGCAGCTTGGTTGGCAGGAACACTGGGGAGCTGTTTTAT.